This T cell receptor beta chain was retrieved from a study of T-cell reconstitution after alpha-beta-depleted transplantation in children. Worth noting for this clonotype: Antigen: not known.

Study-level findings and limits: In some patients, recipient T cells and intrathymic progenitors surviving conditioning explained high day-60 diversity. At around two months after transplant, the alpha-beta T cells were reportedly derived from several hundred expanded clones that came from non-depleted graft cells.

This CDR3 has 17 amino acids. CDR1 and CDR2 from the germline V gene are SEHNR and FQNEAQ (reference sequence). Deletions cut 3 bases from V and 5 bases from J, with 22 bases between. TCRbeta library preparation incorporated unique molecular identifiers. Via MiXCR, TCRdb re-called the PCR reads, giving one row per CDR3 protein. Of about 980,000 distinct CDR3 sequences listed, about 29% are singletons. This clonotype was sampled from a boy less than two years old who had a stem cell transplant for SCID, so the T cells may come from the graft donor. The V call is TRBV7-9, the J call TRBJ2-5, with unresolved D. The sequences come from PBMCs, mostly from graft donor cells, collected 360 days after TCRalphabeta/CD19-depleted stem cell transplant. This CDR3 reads CASSFQTPGIAAETQYF. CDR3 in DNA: TGTGCCAGCAGCTTCCAAACCCCCGGTATCGCAGCCGAGACCCAGTACTTC.